This T cell receptor beta chain was obtained from a study of molecular identifiers for immune sequencing clone quantification (dated by TCRdb to the late 2010s). Regarding the study in general: In a replicate experiment, RNA from roughly 20,000 or 100,000 naive CD8 T cells was split into five aliquots, four of which were sequenced. This methods study benchmarked molecular-identifier clustering-based TCR repertoire sequencing (MIDCIRS) and TCR RNA copy counting, using CD8 T cells to do so.

This clonotype was picked up a small number of times. Its antigen remains unidentified. Base qualities are not at hand, and no much larger clone is one base apart. The library was generated by PCR. Sequencing used an Illumina HiSeq 4000. Bulk TCR libraries were made following a previously described method, with the TCR primers given in Table S5. The Qiagen AllPrep DNA/RNA kit was used to purify total RNA. Before any analysis, reads coming from multiple sequencing runs of the same library were combined into one pool. Per the original workflow: Reads were retained only if an exact TCR constant sequence was present, and the retained reads were trimmed to 150 nt and grouped according to their 12-nt molecular barcodes. Reads in each barcode group were sub-clustered using a 15% Levenshtein threshold, and a quality-weighted consensus sequence was built for each RNA molecule. Non-functional sequences were filtered out, along with any lower-count sequence sitting one edit away from another sequence. On the basis of fitting two negative binomial distributions, barcode sub-clusters with fewer than 20% of the maximum read count were discarded. The raw public data were reprocessed by TCRdb itself: fastp quality trimming at Q25, MiXCR clonotype calling, in-frame beta chains only. Entries are consolidated by CDR3 protein sequence, retaining the most common genes and DNA. TCRdb, not the original authors, processed these V and J calls. The sample yields about 640,000 distinct CDR3 sequences; 15% to 20% were counted once. Of the sample, roughly 0.9% is held by the ten largest clones.

Libraries of naive CD8 T cells were built from anywhere between about 20,000 and 1,000,000 sorted cells, with 10%, 30% or 50% of the purified RNA used. Naive CD8 T cells were FACS-sorted as CD8+CD4-CCR7+CD45RA+ on a BD FACSAria II into RLT Plus buffer. Detection sensitivity was tested by spiking Jurkat RNA equal to approximately 9 TCR copies' worth into samples containing about 19,000-1,000,000 naive CD8 T cells. CD8 T cells were enriched using RosetteSep CD8+ T Cell Enrichment Cocktail and Ficoll-Paque, and the enriched cells then underwent ACK red cell lysis. What the authors observed across the whole study: Spiked-in Jurkat TCR RNA equivalent to a single cell was reported to be detectable even among one million naive CD8 T cells. When barcode sub-clustering was left out, chimeric consensus sequences inflated TCR diversity, with chimeras reaching as high as 47%. Spiked-in Jurkat TCR RNA (10 copies' worth), which is not part of the donor repertoire, was contained in the naive libraries. In CMV-specific effector cells, clones with more than 20 RNA copies accounted for over 97% of molecules, whereas in naive cells such clones accounted for under 1%. The sizes of highly expanded clones could end up underestimated when identical TCR molecules share a barcode. Modeling indicated around 3 TCR RNA copies recovered per cell, compared with around 10 by digital PCR, which implies a capture efficiency of around 29%.

V drops 5 bases and J drops 0 bases, leaving 8 bases in between. Via the germline V gene, CDR1 is SGHAT and CDR2 FQNNGV. The CDR3 numbers 14 residues from cysteine through phenylalanine. Just CDR3 DNA is preserved here, 42 bases in frame from base 1. The rearranged segments are TRBV11-2 and TRBJ1-3, with no reliable assignment of the D segment. The origin of this receptor is a human donor in good health. Some libraries in this study had Jurkat cell RNA spiked in. Input material: naive CD8+ T cells from blood, with Jurkat cell RNA spiked in. The cell subset or site tag for this specimen amounts to: FACS-sorted CD8+CD4-CCR7+CD45RA+ naive T cells. The nucleotides read TGTGCCAGCAGCCCTGAAAGCTCTGGAAACACCATATATTTT. It is translated as CASSPESSGNTIYF.